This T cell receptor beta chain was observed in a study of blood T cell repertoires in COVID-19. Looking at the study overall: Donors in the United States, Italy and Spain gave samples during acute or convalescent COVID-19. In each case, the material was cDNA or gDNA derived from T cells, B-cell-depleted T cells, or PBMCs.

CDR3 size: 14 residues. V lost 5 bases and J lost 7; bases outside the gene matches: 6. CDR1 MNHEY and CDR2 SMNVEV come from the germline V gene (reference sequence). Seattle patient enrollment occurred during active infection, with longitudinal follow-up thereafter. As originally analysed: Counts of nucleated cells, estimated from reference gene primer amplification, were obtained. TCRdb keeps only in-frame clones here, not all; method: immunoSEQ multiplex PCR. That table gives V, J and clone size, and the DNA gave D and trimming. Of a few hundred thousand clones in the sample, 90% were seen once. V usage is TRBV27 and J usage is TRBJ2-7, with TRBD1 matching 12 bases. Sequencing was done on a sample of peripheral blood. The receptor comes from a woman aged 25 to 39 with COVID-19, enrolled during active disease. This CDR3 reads CASSLGTGGGEQYF. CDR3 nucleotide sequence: TGTGCCAGCAGTCTCGGGACAGGGGGCGGAGAGCAGTACTTC.